The 19 T cell receptor beta chains listed next were all sequenced from one sample in a study of control samples from healthy donors and cancer patients. Measured with immunoSEQ multiplex PCR; TCRdb has only the in-frame clones, and not every one. The sample shows roughly 70,000 clones, over 75% of them seen only once. The sample comprised blood. These receptor sequences come from a man in his fifties or sixties in good health.

The chain uses TRBV19 and TRBJ2-1; TRBD1 or TRBD2 may be the D gene (5 bases each). Trimming shortened V by 9 bases and J by 7 bases, and 19 bases separated the two germline ends. Looked up from germline, CDR1 is LNHDA and CDR2 is SQIVND (reference sequence). CDR3 length: 14 amino acids. CDR3 coding DNA: TGTGCCAGCCTTCCGGGGCCCCAATCTAATGAGCAGTTCTTC. This gives the protein CASLPGPQSNEQFF.

The chain has TRBV19 and TRBJ1-2; 9 positions match TRBD1. CDR3 size: 15 residues. The V gene end was trimmed by 7 bases and the J gene end by 2 bases; junction bases not matched to a gene: 8. Germline loops: CDR1 LNHDA, CDR2 SQIVND (reference sequence). The CDR3: CASTQGTGMNYGYTF. The DNA of the CDR3 is TGTGCCAGTACCCAGGGGACAGGGATGAACTATGGCTACACCTTC.

The chain couples TRBV5-1 to TRBJ1-3; D perhaps matches TRBD1 (6 bases). Per germline, CDR1 SGHRS and CDR2 YFSETQ. This CDR3 is built from 15 residues. The ends were cut back, 0 bases at V and 3 bases at J, with 10 bases in the middle. The chain's CDR3 is CASSLGTQGGNTIYF. The CDR3 bases are TGCGCCAGCAGCTTGGGAACACAGGGTGGAAACACCATATATTTT.

J is TRBJ1-3 and V is TRBV19; D ambiguous. Germline-derived CDR1 and CDR2 are LNHDA and SQIVND (reference sequence). V shed 2 bases and J shed 0 bases, with 8 bases lying between them. CDR3 length equals 15 residues. CDR3 in DNA: TGTGCCAGTAGTATATCGCGAGGCTCTGGAAACACCATATATTTT. It codes for CASSISRGSGNTIYF.

This clone was found once. The V gene is TRBV12-3 or TRBV12-4, the J gene TRBJ1-2, with 7 nucleotides matching TRBD1. The V gene end was trimmed by 7 bases and the J gene end by 5 bases; junction bases not matched to a gene: 4. The CDR3 consists of 12 residues. The CDR3 protein is CASTRGYYGYTF. Written as DNA, the CDR3 is TGTGCCAGCACCAGGGGGTATTATGGCTACACCTTC.

The chain links TRBV30 to TRBJ2-7; D call uncertain. Looked up from germline, CDR1 is GTSNPN and CDR2 is SVGIG (reference sequence). Trimming took off 2 bases at V and 4 bases at J, with 6 bases between the two ends. This CDR3 is 11 amino acids long. This chain's CDR3 is CAWSQPYEQYF. CDR3 sequence (DNA): TGTGCCTGGAGTCAGCCTTACGAGCAGTACTTC.

The V gene is TRBV19, the J gene TRBJ1-2; D gene uncertain. This CDR3 region has 13 residues. Per the germline V gene, CDR1 is LNHDA and CDR2 is SQIVND (reference sequence). V was clipped by 6 bases and J by 3 bases, with 11 bases between them. Here the CDR3 DNA reads TGTGCCAGTAGGGACCTGGTGCACTATGGCTACACCTTC. Translating it yields CASRDLVHYGYTF.

J is TRBJ1-5 and V is TRBV19; tentatively, D is TRBD1 (6 bases). The CDR3 covers 14 residues. CDR1 and CDR2 from the germline V gene are LNHDA and SQIVND (reference sequence). The ends were cut back, 3 bases at V and 3 bases at J, with 9 bases in the middle. The CDR3 sequence: CASSMRTDNQPQHF. For the CDR3, the DNA is TGTGCCAGTAGTATGCGGACAGACAATCAGCCCCAGCATTTT.

The sample holds one count of this clone. The genes are TRBV3-1 (or the pseudogene TRBV3-2) and TRBJ2-7; D is possibly TRBD1 (5 bases). There are 13 residues in the CDR3. V lost 4 bases, J lost 4 bases, and 11 bases lay in between. CDR1 LGHDT and CDR2 YNNKEL come from the germline V gene (reference sequence). The CDR3 region has the DNA TGTGCCAGCAGCCTCTCCGACAGTTACGAGCAGTACTTC. As protein: CASSLSDSYEQYF.

This clone appeared a few times. This rearrangement joins TRBV6-1 to TRBJ1-5, with 9 bases that match TRBD1. With V trimmed by 3 bases and J by 4 bases, 7 bases remained unmatched. Germline CDR1 and CDR2: MNHNS and SASEGT. This CDR3 region has 16 residues. The CDR3: CASSDRTGGLNQPQHF. The CDR3 DNA reads TGTGCCAGCAGTGACAGAACAGGGGGCCTAAATCAGCCCCAGCATTTT.

The genes are TRBV20-1 and TRBJ2-1; no clear D gene. The length of the CDR3 is 11 residues. The V and J ends lost 0 bases and 10 bases respectively, with 7 bases between them. Germline V gene lookup returns CDR1 DFQATT and CDR2 SNEGSKA (reference sequence). The CDR3 loop reads CSARDEEEQFF. CDR3 nucleotides: TGCAGTGCTAGAGATGAGGAGGAGCAGTTCTTC.

The chain joins TRBV11-2 to TRBJ2-2, with a possible D match to TRBD1 (5 bases). Trimming shortened V by 6 bases and J by 4 bases, and 21 bases separated the two germline ends. This CDR3 has 17 amino acids. CDR1 is SGHAT, CDR2 FQNNGV, per germline. The CDR3 sequence is CASSLAFPGWVTGELFF. In nucleotides, the CDR3 is TGTGCCAGCAGTCTTGCTTTCCCAGGGTGGGTCACCGGGGAGCTGTTTTTT.

The chain couples TRBV30 to TRBJ1-2; D is perhaps TRBD1 (6 bases). Germline V lookup: CDR1 GTSNPN, CDR2 SVGIG (reference sequence). The CDR3 runs to 14 residues. V was clipped by 3 bases and J by 4 bases, with 15 bases between them. The DNA for the CDR3 is TGTGCCTGGAGCATTAACAGGGAGGCCTATGGCTACACCTTC. It is translated as CAWSINREAYGYTF.

This chain uses TRBV9 with TRBJ1-6, with 11 bases fitting TRBD1. CDR1 SGDLS and CDR2 YYNGEE come from the germline V gene. J was trimmed by 9 bases and V by 0 bases; bases with no gene match: 2. The CDR3 runs 15 residues. CDR3 sequence reads: CASSVVGTGGSPLHF. The CDR3 DNA follows: TGTGCCAGCAGCGTAGTGGGGACAGGGGGTTCACCCCTCCACTTT. Full variable domain (rest looked up from reference TRBV9 and TRBJ1-6): DSGVTQTPKHLITATGQRVTLRCSPRSGDLSVYWYQQSLDQGLQFLIQYYNGEERAKGNILERFSAQQFPDLHSELNLSSLELGDSALYFCASSVVGTGGSPLHFGNGTRLTVT.

The V gene is TRBV7-9, the J gene TRBJ2-7, with D perhaps being TRBD1 or TRBD2 (5 bases each). The CDR3 runs 12 residues. Germline CDR1 and CDR2: SEHNR and FQNEAQ (reference sequence). V shed 8 bases and J shed 0 bases, with 8 bases lying between them. CDR3 DNA: TGTGCCAGCGGGGACGGCTCCTACGAGCAGTACTTC. Protein: CASGDGSYEQYF.

This rearrangement joins TRBV2 to TRBJ2-1; TRBD1 aligns across 8 bases. Germline CDR1 is SNHLY and CDR2 is FYNNEI. This CDR3 contains 13 residues. The V segment lost 6 bases and the J segment 7 bases; nucleotides outside the gene matches: 5. The CDR3 DNA reads as TGTGCCAGCAGACCGGACAGGGCGAATGAGCAGTTCTTC. Its protein product is CASRPDRANEQFF.

V usage is TRBV6-5 and J usage is TRBJ1-5, with no clear D. V shed 2 bases and J shed 5 bases, with 10 bases lying between them. CDR1 is MNHEY and CDR2 is SVGAGI in the germline V gene. The CDR3 is made up of 14 amino acids. The CDR3 DNA sequence: TGTGCCAGCAGTTACGGAGGAGCGGATCAGCCCCAGCATTTT. This translates into CASSYGGADQPQHF.

This clone was recorded once. V usage is TRBV14 and J usage is TRBJ2-1; the D call may be TRBD1 or TRBD2 (5 bases each). Trimming stripped 2 bases from V and 8 bases from J, with 7 bases between. This CDR3 contains 12 residues. In germline, CDR1 is SGHDN, CDR2 FVKESK. This CDR3 reads CASSQRDDEQFF. CDR3 DNA sequence: TGTGCCAGCAGCCAAAGGGACGATGAGCAGTTCTTC.

This sequence joins TRBV5-1 and TRBJ1-2, with 9 positions matching TRBD1. This CDR3 contains 14 residues. The germline gives CDR1 SGHRS, CDR2 YFSETQ. Unmatched junction bases numbered 6, after V lost 4 bases and J lost 5 bases. The chain's CDR3 is CASSPTGGSYGYTF. DNA for the CDR3: TGCGCCAGCAGCCCGACAGGGGGGTCTTATGGCTACACCTTC.